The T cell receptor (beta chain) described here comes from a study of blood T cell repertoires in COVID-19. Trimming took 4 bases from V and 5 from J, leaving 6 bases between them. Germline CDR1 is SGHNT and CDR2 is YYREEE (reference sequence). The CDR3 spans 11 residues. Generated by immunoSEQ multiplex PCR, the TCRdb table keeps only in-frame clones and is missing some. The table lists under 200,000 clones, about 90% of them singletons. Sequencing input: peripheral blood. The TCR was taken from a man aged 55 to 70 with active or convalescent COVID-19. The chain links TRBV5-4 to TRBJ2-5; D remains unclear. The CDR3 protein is CASSLEETQYF. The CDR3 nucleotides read TGTGCCAGCAGCCTCGAGGAGACCCAGTACTTC.